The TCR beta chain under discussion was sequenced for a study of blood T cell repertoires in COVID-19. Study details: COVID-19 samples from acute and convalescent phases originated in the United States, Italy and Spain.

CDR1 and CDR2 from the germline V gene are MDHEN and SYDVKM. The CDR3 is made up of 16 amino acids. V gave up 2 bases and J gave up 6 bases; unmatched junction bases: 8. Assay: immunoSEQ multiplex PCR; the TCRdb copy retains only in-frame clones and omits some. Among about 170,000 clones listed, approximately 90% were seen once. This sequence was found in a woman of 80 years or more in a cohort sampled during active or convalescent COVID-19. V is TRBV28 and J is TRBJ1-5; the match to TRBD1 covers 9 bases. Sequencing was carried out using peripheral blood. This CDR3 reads CASSLEQGARSQPQHF. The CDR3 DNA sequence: TGTGCCAGCAGTTTAGAACAGGGGGCAAGAAGTCAGCCCCAGCATTTT.